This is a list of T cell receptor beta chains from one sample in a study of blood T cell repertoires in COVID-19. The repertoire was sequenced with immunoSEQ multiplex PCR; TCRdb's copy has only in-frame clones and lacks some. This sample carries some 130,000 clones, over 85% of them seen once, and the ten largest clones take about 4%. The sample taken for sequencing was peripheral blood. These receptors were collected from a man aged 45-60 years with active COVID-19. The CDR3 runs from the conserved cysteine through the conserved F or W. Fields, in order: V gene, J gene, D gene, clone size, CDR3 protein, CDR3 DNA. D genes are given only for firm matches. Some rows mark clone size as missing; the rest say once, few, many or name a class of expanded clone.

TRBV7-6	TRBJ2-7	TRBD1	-	CASSPDPTGGEQYF	TGTGCCAGCAGCCCAGACCCCACAGGGGGCGAGCAGTACTTC
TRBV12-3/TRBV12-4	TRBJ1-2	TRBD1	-	CASSTGGGGYTF	TGTGCCAGCAGTACAGGGGGAGGTGGCTACACCTTC
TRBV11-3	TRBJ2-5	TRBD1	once	CASSRGQGGKETQYF	TGTGCCAGCAGCAGAGGACAGGGAGGTAAAGAGACCCAGTACTTC
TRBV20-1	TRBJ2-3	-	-	CSARRADTQYF	TGCAGTGCAAGGCGGGCAGATACGCAGTATTTT
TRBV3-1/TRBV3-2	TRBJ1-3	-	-	CASTPSAESGNTIYF	TGTGCCAGCACTCCCTCCGCGGAGTCTGGAAACACCATATATTTT
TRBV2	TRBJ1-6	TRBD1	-	CASGQGSGPNSPLHF	TGTGCCAGCGGACAGGGAAGCGGCCCTAATTCACCCCTCCACTTT
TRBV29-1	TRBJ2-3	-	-	CSVYGQTADTQYF	TGCAGCGTTTATGGACAGACGGCAGATACGCAGTATTTT
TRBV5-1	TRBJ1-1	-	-	CASSLDGVGTEAFF	TGCGCCAGCAGCTTGGACGGGGTCGGGACTGAAGCTTTCTTT
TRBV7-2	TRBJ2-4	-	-	CASSLAAPSRQNIQYF	TGTGCCAGCAGCTTAGCAGCCCCATCTCGTCAAAACATTCAGTACTTC
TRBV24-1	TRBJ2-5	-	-	CATSDALSRVETQYF	TGTGCCACCAGTGATGCCCTTTCCAGGGTGGAGACCCAGTACTTC
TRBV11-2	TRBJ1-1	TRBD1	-	CASSPQTGRDTEAFF	TGTGCCAGCAGCCCACAGACAGGGCGGGACACTGAAGCTTTCTTT
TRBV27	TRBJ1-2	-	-	CASRLQGGENYGYTF	TGTGCCAGCAGATTACAAGGGGGGGAAAACTATGGCTACACCTTC
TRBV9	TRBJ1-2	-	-	CASSGSLVGYTF	TGTGCCAGCAGCGGATCCCTAGTGGGCTACACCTTC
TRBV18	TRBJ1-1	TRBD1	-	CASSLGQLNTEAFF	TGTGCCAGCTCACTGGGACAGTTGAACACTGAAGCTTTCTTT
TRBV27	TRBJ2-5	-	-	CASSRWTAETQYF	TGTGCCAGCAGTCGCTGGACTGCAGAGACCCAGTACTTC
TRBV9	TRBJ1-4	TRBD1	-	CASSSSSLGQGMEKLFF	TGTGCCAGCAGCTCTTCTTCATTGGGACAGGGGATGGAAAAACTGTTTTTT
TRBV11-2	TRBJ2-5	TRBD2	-	CASSSLAGGQETQYF	TGTGCCAGCAGCTCCTTAGCGGGGGGCCAAGAGACCCAGTACTTC
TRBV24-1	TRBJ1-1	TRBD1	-	CATSETGQGDEAFF	TGTGCCACCAGTGAAACTGGACAGGGGGATGAAGCTTTCTTT
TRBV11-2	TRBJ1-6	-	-	CASSSQGNSPLHF	TGTGCCAGCAGCTCACAGGGAAATTCACCCCTCCACTTT
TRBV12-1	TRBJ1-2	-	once	CASSFVPFYGYTF	TGTGCCAGCAGCTTTGTCCCTTTCTATGGCTACACCTTC
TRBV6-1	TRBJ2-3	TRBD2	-	CASSDPSGKNLRSTDTQYF	TGTGCCAGCAGTGATCCTAGCGGGAAAAATTTAAGAAGCACAGATACGCAGTATTTT
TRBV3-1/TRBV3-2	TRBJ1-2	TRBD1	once	CASSPGDRNGYTF	TGTGCCAGCAGCCCGGGGGACAGGAACGGCTACACCTTC
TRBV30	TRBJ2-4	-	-	CAWSLPNIQYF	TGTGCCTGGAGCCTACCAAACATTCAGTACTTC
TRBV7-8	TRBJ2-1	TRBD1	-	CASRITGVGYNEQFF	TGTGCCAGCAGGATAACAGGGGTAGGGTACAATGAGCAGTTCTTC